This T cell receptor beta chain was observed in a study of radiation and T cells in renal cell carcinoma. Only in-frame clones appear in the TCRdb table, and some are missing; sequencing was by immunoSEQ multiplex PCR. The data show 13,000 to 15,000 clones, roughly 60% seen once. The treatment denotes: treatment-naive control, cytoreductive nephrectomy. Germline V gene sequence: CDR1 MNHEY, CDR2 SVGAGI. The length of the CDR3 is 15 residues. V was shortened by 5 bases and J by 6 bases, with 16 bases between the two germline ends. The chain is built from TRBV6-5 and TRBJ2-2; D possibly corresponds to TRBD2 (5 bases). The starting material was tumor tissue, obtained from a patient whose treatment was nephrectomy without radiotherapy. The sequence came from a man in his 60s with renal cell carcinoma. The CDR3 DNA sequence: TGTGCCAGCAGTCCCCTCGGACTCCTCGCCGGGGAGCTGTTTTTT. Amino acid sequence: CASSPLGLLAGELFF.